The T cell receptor beta chain under discussion was sequenced for a study of T cell repertoires in cytomegalovirus infection. Study overall: The authors relied on CMV epitopes, both recently identified HLA-C-restricted and well-studied HLA-B-restricted. It was the public TCR beta signatures that indicated both CMV infection and matching HLA type. Study conclusions and caveats: Cumulative public TCR beta family frequency identified CMV carriers with the relevant HLA. In two of eight donors, the top clonotype was HLA-C-restricted CMV-specific.

The CDR3 sequence is 16 residues long. V shed 1 base, J shed 0 bases, and the junction held 9 bases outside the gene matches. The germline V gene has CDR1 DFQATT and CDR2 SNEGSKA (reference sequence). TCRdb called the reads again in MiXCR, with one record for every CDR3 protein. This sample yields 450,000 to 600,000 distinct CDR3 sequences, of which about 33% are seen a single time; about 17% belongs to the top ten. This clonotype has just a few counts. The antigen remains unidentified. The genes are TRBV20-1 and TRBJ2-7; 7 positions match TRBD1. This sample comprised cultured PBMCs, obtained from culture after CMV antigen stimulation. This sequence originates from a human donor in good health (CMV status not recorded). Some clones in this sample may be carry-over from other donors' samples. The CDR3 coding sequence is TGCAGTGCTAGAGGGCCCGTCAAGGGGGCCTCCTACGAGCAGTACTTC. The encoded protein is CSARGPVKGASYEQYF.